A single sample gave rise to the 17 T cell receptor beta chains below, sequenced in a study of response to subunit inactivated influenza vaccine. TCRdb passed the RT-PCR reads through MiXCR, listing each CDR3 protein once. The sample gives around 320,000 distinct CDR3 sequences, roughly 20% of which show up once; over 9% is in the top ten. Specimen: PBMCs from blood, collected about 20 months after vaccination. The receptors stem from a man aged 50 to 69 who received an inactivated influenza vaccine.

This clonotype was recorded a few times. The V and J genes are TRBV30 and TRBJ1-2; D not certain. CDR3 length: 12 residues. The V end was cut by 5 bases, the J end by 2 bases, with 9 bases between. Per germline, CDR1 GTSNPN and CDR2 SVGIG (reference sequence). DNA for the CDR3: TGTGCCTGGGAGTTGTTCAACTATGGCTACACCTTC. It encodes CAWELFNYGYTF.

The genes are TRBV25-1 and TRBJ2-7; D is unresolved. CDR1 and CDR2 from the germline V gene are MGHDK and SYGVNS. The CDR3 covers 15 residues. Trimming removed 5 bases at V and 6 bases at J, with 20 bases between. The CDR3 loop is CASSLLLTATSEQYF. Here the CDR3 DNA reads TGTGCCAGCAGTCTTCTTCTAACGGCTACATCCGAGCAGTACTTC.

In its sample, this clonotype was seen a few times. The chain links TRBV6-6 to TRBJ1-4, with D unclear. This CDR3 region has 13 residues. Per germline, CDR1 MNHNY and CDR2 SVGAGI (reference sequence). Trimming took 2 bases from V and 17 from J, leaving 18 bases between them. The CDR3 DNA reads as TGTGCCAGCAGTTACATCTCAACTAATGCGAGATTTTTT. It yields the protein CASSYISTNARFF.

This clonotype was counted at least ten times. This chain uses TRBV7-9 with TRBJ1-6, with 10 bases that match TRBD1. Germline loops: CDR1 SEHNR, CDR2 FQNEAQ (reference sequence). With V trimmed by 4 bases and J by 6 bases, 3 bases remained unmatched. The CDR3 has 15 residues. For the CDR3, the DNA is TGTGCCAGCAGCTCCGGGACAGGGGTTAATTCACCCCTCCACTTT. Protein sequence: CASSSGTGVNSPLHF.

This clonotype was observed once. The chain is built from TRBV3-1 and TRBJ2-1, with unresolved D. This CDR3 has 12 residues. V shed 3 bases and J shed 10 bases, with 10 bases lying between them. CDR1 is LGHDT, CDR2 YNNKEL, per germline (reference sequence). Here the CDR3 reads CASSQTVGEQFF. The CDR3 region has the DNA TGTGCCAGCAGCCAGACGGTCGGGGAGCAGTTCTTC.

This chain joins TRBV6-2 or TRBV6-3 and TRBJ1-5; D is unclear. CDR1 is MNHEY and CDR2 is SVGEGT in the germline V gene. This CDR3 is built from 13 residues. The V end lost 2 bases, the J end lost 6 bases, and 8 bases lay between the germline ends. CDR3 loop: CASSYLGAQPQHF. In DNA form, the CDR3 reads TGTGCCAGCAGTTACCTGGGCGCTCAGCCCCAGCATTTT.

The DNA of the CDR3 is TGTGCCAGCAGCTTTCGCGGGACTGGGGCCAACGTCCTGACTTTC. The encoded protein is CASSFRGTGANVLTF. This chain joins TRBV7-9 and TRBJ2-6; D may be TRBD2 (6 bases). The CDR3 length is 15 residues. The ends were cut back, 3 bases at V and 2 bases at J, with 8 bases in the middle. Germline V CDR1 and CDR2: SEHNR, FQNEAQ (reference sequence).

This clonotype was counted ten times or more. The chain is built from TRBV5-1 and TRBJ1-2; no firm D call. V lost 1 base and J 5 bases, leaving 9 bases between the germline ends. The CDR3 contains 13 residues. Germline CDR1 and CDR2: SGHRS and YFSETQ. In DNA form, the CDR3 reads TGCGCCAGCAGCTTGTCGGCGGGATATGGCTACACCTTC. This sequence encodes CASSLSAGYGYTF.

This clonotype was recorded a few times. The genes are TRBV28 and TRBJ1-2; 8 nucleotides line up with TRBD1. Trimming took 5 bases from V and 3 from J; bases not matched to a gene: 5. Germline V gene lookup returns CDR1 MDHEN and CDR2 SYDVKM. The CDR3 runs to 14 residues. The CDR3, as DNA: TGTGCCAGCAGTCCCCTGGACAGGGACTATGGCTACACCTTC. Its translation is CASSPLDRDYGYTF.

On this clonotype: A junction boundary mismatches the germline segment, possibly from a read error. The CDR3 bases are TGTGCCAGCAGAGTAGGAGGGTCGGGAAACATTCAGTACTTT. Protein: CASRVGGSGNIQYF. The chain carries TRBV12-3 or TRBV12-4 and TRBJ2-4; the D gene is possibly TRBD2 (6 bases). This CDR3 comprises 14 residues.

This clonotype was counted a few times. The chain combines TRBV4-1 with TRBJ1-4; TRBD1 aligns across 7 bases. Germline lookup yields CDR1 MGHRA and CDR2 YSYEKL. Trimming took 1 base from V and 1 from J; bases not matched to a gene: 3. The length of the CDR3 is 16 residues. CDR3 sequence: CASSQGSGGTNEKLFF. CDR3 DNA sequence: TGCGCCAGCAGCCAAGGTTCAGGGGGAACTAATGAAAAACTGTTTTTT.

The rearrangement links TRBV4-1 to TRBJ1-5; perhaps TRBD1 as D (5 bases). Trimming left V 3 bases short and J 7 bases short, with 16 bases between. Germline CDR1 MGHRA, CDR2 YSYEKL. The CDR3 sequence is 15 residues long. The CDR3 is CASSHYPGTYQPQHF. CDR3 nucleotide sequence: TGCGCCAGCAGCCACTACCCCGGGACGTACCAGCCCCAGCATTTT.

The chain links TRBV6-1 to TRBJ1-5; no firm D call. V lost 3 bases and J 3 bases, leaving 6 bases between the germline ends. CDR3 length: 13 residues. The germline V gene encodes CDR1 MNHNS and CDR2 SASEGT. The CDR3 region is CASSDTHNQPQHF. The DNA for the CDR3 is TGTGCCAGCAGTGACACTCACAATCAGCCCCAGCATTTT.

This clonotype has a count of ten or more. This chain links TRBV6-6 with TRBJ1-1, with no clear D. This CDR3 region has 13 residues. The germline gives CDR1 MNHNY, CDR2 SVGAGI (reference sequence). Trimming left V 2 bases short and J 5 bases short, with 9 bases between. CDR3 sequence: CASSYERLTEAFF. CDR3 nucleotides: TGTGCCAGCAGTTACGAGCGTCTTACTGAAGCTTTCTTT.

This clonotype was counted ten times or more. This chain joins TRBV10-3 and TRBJ2-3; TRBD1 matches at 8 bases. Germline V CDR1 and CDR2: ENHRY, SYGVKD. With V trimmed by 2 bases and J by 3 bases, 4 bases remained unmatched. The CDR3 runs 15 residues. CDR3 residues: CAISEGTGITDTQYF. CDR3 DNA: TGTGCCATCAGTGAGGGGACAGGTATTACAGATACGCAGTATTTT.

The V and J genes are TRBV12-3 or TRBV12-4 and TRBJ1-1; 10 nucleotides agree with TRBD1. CDR3 size: 16 residues. J was trimmed by 0 bases and V by 5 bases; bases with no gene match: 6. Here the CDR3 DNA reads TGTGCCAGCAGTCCCGGGACAGGGGATATGAACACTGAAGCTTTCTTT. Its protein product is CASSPGTGDMNTEAFF.

This clonotype was seen more than once but under ten times. The rearrangement links TRBV25-1 to TRBJ1-5; a weak D match, TRBD1 (6 bases). Germline CDR1 is MGHDK and CDR2 is SYGVNS. CDR3 length: 13 amino acids. V gave up 3 bases and J gave up 5 bases, with 8 bases separating them. In DNA form, the CDR3 reads TGTGCCAGCAGTGATACAGGGTATCAGCCCCAGCATTTT. The encoded protein is CASSDTGYQPQHF. The full variable domain, completed using reference TRBV25-1 and TRBJ1-5, is EADIYQTPRYLVIGTGKKITLECSQTMGHDKMYWYQQDPGMELHLIHYSYGVNSTEKGDLSSESTVSRIRTEHFPLTLESARPSHTSQYLCASSDTGYQPQHFGDGTRLSIL.